This T cell receptor beta chain originates from a study of OX40 agonist ivuxolimab in advanced cancers. Here immunoSEQ multiplex PCR was the method, and the copy in TCRdb shows in-frame clones only, minus some. This table holds about 110,000 clones, 80% to 95% found once. The V end was cut by 4 bases, the J end by 5 bases, with 11 bases between. The CDR3 covers 13 residues. CDR1 and CDR2 from the germline V gene are SGHNT and YYREEE (reference sequence). The chain recombines TRBV5-4 with TRBJ2-3, with TRBD1 as a possible D gene (5 bases). Sequenced here: CD4+ or CD8+ T cells sorted from blood, sampled in a trial of the OX40 agonist ivuxolimab. The TCR comes from an adult with an advanced solid tumor such as melanoma, head and neck, liver or kidney cancer. CDR3 nucleotides: TGTGCCAGCAGCGAGGTAGACAGAGATACGCAGTATTTT. This sequence encodes CASSEVDRDTQYF.